This T cell receptor (beta chain) was identified during a study of blood T cell repertoires in COVID-19. About the study: Acute and convalescent COVID-19 samples came from the United States, Italy and Spain. Sources were T cells, B-cell-depleted T cells, or PBMCs; the material itself was cDNA or gDNA.

This clone was picked up a small number of times. The V end was cut by 5 bases, the J end by 9 bases, with 14 bases between. The CDR3 runs to 13 residues. Per the study methods: Reference gene primer amplification in the assay estimated nucleated cell counts. The repertoire was sequenced with immunoSEQ multiplex PCR; TCRdb's copy has only in-frame clones and lacks some. V and J calls and clone size are copied from that table; D and trimming were computed from the DNA. The profile shows tens of thousands of clones, 80% of them singletons. The source of this sequence is a woman aged 70-85 years with acute or convalescent COVID-19. V gene TRBV12-3 or TRBV12-4 combines with J gene TRBJ1-5, with D tentatively TRBD1 (6 bases). The sequencing input was peripheral blood. For the CDR3, the DNA is TGTGCCAGCAGTCCCCTGGGACACGGGCCCCAGCATTTT. Its protein is CASSPLGHGPQHF.